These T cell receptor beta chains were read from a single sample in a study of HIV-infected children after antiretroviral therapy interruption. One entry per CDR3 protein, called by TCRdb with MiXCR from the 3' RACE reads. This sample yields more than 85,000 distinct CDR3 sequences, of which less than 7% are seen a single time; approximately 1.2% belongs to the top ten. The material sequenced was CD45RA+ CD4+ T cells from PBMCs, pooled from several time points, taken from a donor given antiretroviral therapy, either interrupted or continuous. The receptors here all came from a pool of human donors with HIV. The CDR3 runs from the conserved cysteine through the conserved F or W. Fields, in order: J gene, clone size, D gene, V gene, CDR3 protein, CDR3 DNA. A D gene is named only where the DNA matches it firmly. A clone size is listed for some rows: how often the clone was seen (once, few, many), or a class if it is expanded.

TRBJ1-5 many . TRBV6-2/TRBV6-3 CASSLTGLVMGNQPQHF TGTGCCAGCAGTCTGACAGGACTTGTTATGGGCAATCAGCCCCAGCATTTT
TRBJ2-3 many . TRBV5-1 CASSLEDSNTQYF TGCGCCAGCAGCTTGGAGGACAGTAATACGCAGTATTTT
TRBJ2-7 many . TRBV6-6 CASRDRLETYEQYF TGTGCCAGCAGAGACAGGTTGGAGACCTACGAGCAGTACTTC
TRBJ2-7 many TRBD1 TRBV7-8 CASSLGGLGQGPYEQYF TGTGCCAGCAGCTTAGGCGGTTTAGGACAGGGACCCTACGAGCAGTACTTC
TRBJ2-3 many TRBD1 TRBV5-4 CASSRKDRPTDTQYF TGTGCCAGCAGCCGGAAGGACAGGCCCACAGATACGCAGTATTTT
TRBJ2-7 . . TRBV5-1 CASSGQGINEQYF TGCGCCAGCAGCGGCCAGGGAATAAACGAGCAGTACTTC
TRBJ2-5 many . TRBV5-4 CASSMFPGTNQETQYF TGTGCCAGCAGCATGTTTCCCGGGACAAACCAAGAGACCCAGTACTTC
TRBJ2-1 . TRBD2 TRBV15 CATNRAGTTGYNEQFF TGTGCCACCAACAGAGCAGGGACTACCGGCTACAATGAGCAGTTCTTC
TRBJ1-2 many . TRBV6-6 CASSYTTEGYTF TGTGCCAGCAGTTACACGACAGAAGGGTACACCTTC
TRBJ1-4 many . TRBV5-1 CASSLSPQGEGNEKLFF TGCGCCAGCAGCCTCTCACCTCAGGGAGAGGGTAATGAAAAACTGTTTTTT
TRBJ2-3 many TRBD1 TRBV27 CASSLDRGLVGVRADTQYF TGTGCCAGCAGTTTAGACAGGGGGCTGGTGGGTGTTCGGGCGGATACGCAGTATTTT
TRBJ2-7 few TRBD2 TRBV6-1 CASCKAGGPREQYF TGTGCCAGCTGTAAAGCGGGGGGGCCCCGCGAGCAGTACTTC
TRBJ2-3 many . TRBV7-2 CASRNTGGPRETQYF TGTGCCAGCAGAAACACCGGGGGCCCTAGGGAAACGCAGTATTTT
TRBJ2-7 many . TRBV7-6 CASSSRLNEQYF TGTGCCAGCAGCTCCAGATTAAACGAGCAGTACTTC
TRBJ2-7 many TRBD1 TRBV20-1 CSARDRPYEQYF TGCAGTGCTAGGGACAGGCCCTACGAGCAGTACTTC
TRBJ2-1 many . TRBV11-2 CASSFTGRKQFF TGTGCCAGCAGCTTCACCGGACGGAAGCAGTTCTTC
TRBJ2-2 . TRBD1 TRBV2 CARGTGRAGELFF TGTGCCAGAGGGACAGGCCGCGCCGGGGAGCTGTTTTTT